The 31 T cell receptor beta chains below were found in one sample sequenced in a study of T cell repertoires in cytomegalovirus infection (dated by TCRdb to between 2017 and 2020). Taken with the paper, the label for treatment or condition translates to: in vitro stimulation with specific CMV peptide epitopes to enrich CMV-specific T cells. The instrument given in TCRdb is Illumina HiSeq 1500. TCRdb passed the public sequencing reads through fastp at Q25 and MiXCR, retaining productive beta sequences. CDR3 protein sequences are deduplicated, and each keeps its most common genes and DNA. This sample lists 700,000 to 900,000 distinct CDR3 sequences; 29% were detected once. The ten largest clones take up over 10% of the sample. Their antigens remain unidentified. The sequencing here drew on cultured CD8+ T cells from PBMCs, taken from culture after CMV antigen stimulation. These receptors came from a human donor in good health (CMV status not recorded). Some clones in this sample may be carry-over from other donors' samples.

CDR3 coding DNA: TGTGCCAGCAGCGATAAACAGGGGAGCTCCTACAATGAGCAGTTCTTC. Its protein product is CASSDKQGSSYNEQFF. The rearrangement links TRBV7-9 to TRBJ2-1; 7 nucleotides match TRBD1. The germline V gene has CDR1 SEHNR and CDR2 FQNEAQ (reference sequence). V lost 5 bases, J lost 0 bases, and 7 bases stayed unmatched. The length of the CDR3 is 16 residues.

This rearrangement joins TRBV13 to TRBJ2-1; D could derive from TRBD1 or TRBD2 (6 bases each). There are 13 residues in the CDR3. With 5 bases removed from V and 11 bases from J, the gap between germline ends came to 16 bases. Germline lookup yields CDR1 PRHDT and CDR2 FYEKMQ (reference sequence). CDR3 DNA: TGTGCCAGCAGCCCCAGTGGAGGGACAAAGCAGTTCTTC. This gives the protein CASSPSGGTKQFF. Based on the CDR3 plus reference TRBV13 and TRBJ2-1, the full variable domain is AAGVIQSPRHLIKEKRETATLKCYPIPRHDTVYWYQQGPGQDPQFLISFYEKMQSDKGSIPDRFSAQQFSDYHSELNMSSLELGDSALYFCASSPSGGTKQFFGPGTRLTVL.

The chain links TRBV19 to TRBJ2-3; 8 bases agree with TRBD1. The CDR3 has 15 amino acids. The V gene end was trimmed by 5 bases and the J gene end by 1 base; junction bases not matched to a gene: 5. Germline V gene data show CDR1 as LNHDA and CDR2 as SQIVND (reference sequence). The CDR3 region has the DNA TGTGCCAGTAGTGTCCAGGACAGGGGCACAGATACGCAGTATTTT. This encodes CASSVQDRGTDTQYF.

This clonotype showed up just a few times. The chain's CDR3 is CASSRTVRLNYGYTF. CDR3 nucleotide sequence: TGTGCCAGCAGTCGGACCGTTCGCCTTAACTATGGCTACACCTTC. The J gene is TRBJ1-2, the V gene TRBV27; D is undetermined. V lost 5 bases to trimming and J lost 1 base, with 14 bases between them. This CDR3 region has 15 residues. Germline V gives CDR1 MNHEY, CDR2 SMNVEV (reference sequence).

This chain links TRBV6-6 with TRBJ2-3; 9 bases map to TRBD2. The germline gives CDR1 MNHNY, CDR2 SVGAGI (reference sequence). This CDR3 contains 17 residues. Trimming cost V 2 bases and J 3 bases; bases outside gene matches: 9. This CDR3 is CASSYNGGGAGTDTQYF. The CDR3, as DNA: TGTGCCAGCAGTTACAACGGCGGGGGGGCCGGTACAGATACGCAGTATTTT.

The chain employs TRBV4-3 and TRBJ1-5; TRBD1 agrees at 9 bases. Looked up from germline, CDR1 is LGHNA and CDR2 is YSLEER. The CDR3 loop spans 15 amino acids. The V segment lost 0 bases and the J segment 6 bases; nucleotides outside the gene matches: 3. In DNA, the CDR3 is TGCGCCAGCAGCCAAGATGACAGGGGGAGTCAGCCCCAGCATTTT. It specifies CASSQDDRGSQPQHF.

The chain carries TRBV12-5 and TRBJ1-1, with a tentative D call TRBD1 (5 bases). Trimming stripped 4 bases from V and 0 bases from J, with 9 bases between. Looked up from germline, CDR1 is LGHNT and CDR2 is FRNRAP. The CDR3 is 14 amino acids. CDR3: CASGSGEVNTEAFF. CDR3 nucleotides: TGTGCTAGTGGTTCGGGGGAGGTGAACACTGAAGCTTTCTTT.

V gene TRBV3-1 combines with J gene TRBJ2-7; 9 nucleotides line up with TRBD1. The length of the CDR3 is 14 residues. The junction had 4 bases not matched to a gene; V was cut back by 4 bases and J by 3 bases. Germline V gene sequence: CDR1 LGHDT, CDR2 YNNKEL (reference sequence). CDR3 sequence (DNA): TGTGCCAGCAGCCCCCGGGACAGGGTCTACGAGCAGTACGTC. It encodes CASSPRDRVYEQYV.

This clonotype showed up many times. The V and J genes are TRBV12-3 or TRBV12-4 and TRBJ1-3, with D uncertain. This CDR3 comprises 13 residues. V lost 7 bases, J lost 8 bases, and 15 bases lay in between. For the CDR3, the DNA is TGTGCCAGCACCCCGGTTGGGCTGGACACCATATATTTT. Translated, it gives CASTPVGLDTIYF.

J is TRBJ2-1 and V is TRBV3-1, with a possible D match to TRBD2 (5 bases). Germline V gene lookup returns CDR1 LGHDT and CDR2 YNNKEL (reference sequence). CDR3 length: 14 residues. Trimming took off 2 bases at V and 14 bases at J, with 19 bases between the two ends. The CDR3 DNA follows: TGTGCCAGCAGCCAATTCGGGAACGTTGGGAGAGAGTTCTTC. Translated, it gives CASSQFGNVGREFF.

This clonotype was counted at least ten times. The CDR3 region has the DNA TGTGCCAGCAGACTTAAGGGGGGCAATCAGCCCCAGCATTTT. Its translation is CASRLKGGNQPQHF. The chain recombines TRBV12-3 or TRBV12-4 with TRBJ1-5; TRBD1 is a possible D gene (6 bases). V gave up 6 bases and J gave up 2 bases, with 11 bases separating them. The CDR3 is made up of 14 amino acids.

This clonotype occurred a few times. This chain links TRBV5-6 with TRBJ1-6, with 11 bases that match TRBD1. This CDR3 is built from 14 residues. The ends lost 3 bases at V and 14 bases at J; junction bases unmatched: 7. Germline CDR1 is SGHDT and CDR2 is YYEEEE. CDR3 protein: CASSSGQGAMALHF. The CDR3 nucleotides are TGTGCCAGCAGCTCTGGACAGGGGGCGATGGCCCTCCACTTT.

In this sample, this clonotype turned up a few times. CDR3 loop: CASSPDSSDQPQHF. CDR3 DNA sequence: TGTGCCAGCAGCCCCGACAGTTCCGATCAGCCCCAGCATTTT. The chain recombines TRBV28 with TRBJ1-5; perhaps TRBD1 as D (5 bases). The CDR3 has 14 amino acids. V was trimmed by 6 bases and J by 5 bases, leaving 14 bases between them. CDR1 and CDR2 from the germline V gene are MDHEN and SYDVKM.

The chain uses TRBV27 and TRBJ1-2; D may be TRBD1 (5 bases). Trimming pared 5 bases from V and 2 bases from J, leaving 21 bases between. Germline V lookup: CDR1 MNHEY, CDR2 SMNVEV (reference sequence). There are 17 residues in the CDR3. The CDR3 protein is CASSPSSGGGWNYGYTF. Written as DNA, the CDR3 is TGTGCCAGCAGTCCTTCTTCGGGGGGAGGGTGGAACTATGGCTACACCTTC.

V gene TRBV6-2 or TRBV6-3 combines with J gene TRBJ1-5; D unresolved. CDR3 size: 13 residues. V gave up 8 bases and J gave up 3 bases, with 11 bases separating them. Germline lookup yields CDR1 MNHEY and CDR2 SVGEGT. The CDR3 DNA is TGTGCCAGCCAGCTTCACCCCAATCAGCCCCAGCATTTT. It specifies CASQLHPNQPQHF.

This chain joins TRBV2 and TRBJ1-2; 7 positions agree with TRBD1. The CDR3 has 15 residues. The germline gives CDR1 SNHLY, CDR2 FYNNEI. With 6 bases clipped from V and 2 bases from J, the junction kept 9 bases outside the gene matches. CDR3 sequence (DNA): TGTGCCAGCAGGGTCGGGACAGCTGAAAACTATGGCTACACCTTC. Amino acids: CASRVGTAENYGYTF.

The chain couples TRBV4-1 to TRBJ2-2; D gene unclear. Trimming removed 0 bases from V and 3 bases from J, with 8 bases in between. CDR3 length: 15 amino acids. Germline CDR1 MGHRA, CDR2 YSYEKL. As DNA, the CDR3 is TGCGCCAGCAGCCAAGAGGACCTCTACACCGGGGAGCTGTTTTTT. It yields the protein CASSQEDLYTGELFF.

This clonotype was observed once. The J gene is TRBJ1-2, the V gene TRBV14, with D uncertain. This CDR3 comprises 13 residues. The V end was cut by 4 bases, the J end by 8 bases, with 14 bases between. From germline, CDR1 is SGHDN and CDR2 FVKESK. For the CDR3, the DNA is TGTGCCAGCAGCCTCCTCCCACCGTTGGGCTACACCTTC. Translation: CASSLLPPLGYTF.

The chain has TRBV3-1 and TRBJ2-7; possibly TRBD1 for D (5 bases). This CDR3 is built from 14 residues. Germline CDR1 LGHDT, CDR2 YNNKEL (reference sequence). V was shortened by 0 bases and J by 1 base, with 7 bases between the two germline ends. The chain's CDR3 is CASSQEGQSYEQYV. The DNA for the CDR3 is TGTGCCAGCAGCCAAGAGGGGCAGTCCTACGAGCAGTACGTC.

Notes on this clonotype: The junction does not match germline at one end; this may be a read error. The genes are TRBV27 and TRBJ2-5; the match to TRBD1 covers 10 bases. This CDR3 is built from 16 residues. Looked up from germline, CDR1 is MNHEY and CDR2 is SMNVEV (reference sequence). CDR3 residues: CASSSQDRGYQETRYF. CDR3 coding DNA: TGTGCCAGCAGTTCCCAGGACAGGGGGTACCAAGAGACCCGGTACTTC.

This clonotype was found a few times. This chain connects TRBV27 to TRBJ2-7; 12 positions match TRBD1. CDR3 length: 14 amino acids. J gave up 6 bases and V 3 bases, and 3 bases lay outside the gene matches. Germline V gene lookup returns CDR1 MNHEY and CDR2 SMNVEV (reference sequence). CDR3 DNA sequence: TGTGCCAGCAGTTTGGGGACAGGGGGCGGCGAGCAGTACGTC. Residues: CASSLGTGGGEQYV.

The chain has TRBV4-3 and TRBJ1-6, with TRBD1 matching over 7 bases. The CDR3 is 17 residues long. J lost 8 bases, V lost 3 bases, and 13 bases had no gene match. Per the germline V gene, CDR1 is LGHNA and CDR2 is YSLEER. The CDR3 loop is CASSQSIGGGPDSPLHF. In nucleotides, the CDR3 is TGCGCCAGCAGCCAGAGCATAGGAGGGGGCCCGGATTCACCCCTCCACTTT.

V and J are TRBV28 and TRBJ2-5; TRBD2 aligns across 14 bases. The CDR3 is 17 amino acids. After removal of 4 bases from V and 1 base from J, the junction contained 5 bases not matched to a gene. Germline CDR1 is MDHEN and CDR2 is SYDVKM. CDR3 sequence: CASSWGLAGAFQETQYF. The CDR3 region has the DNA TGTGCCAGCAGTTGGGGACTAGCGGGGGCTTTCCAAGAGACCCAGTACTTC.

There are a few counts of this clonotype. This chain connects TRBV27 to TRBJ1-1; D is uncertain. V was clipped by 0 bases and J by 0 bases, with 8 bases between them. Per germline, CDR1 MNHEY and CDR2 SMNVEV (reference sequence). This CDR3 is built from 15 residues. CDR3 nucleotides: TGTGCCAGCAGTTTATCGATCGGTTTGAACACTGAAGCTTTCTTT. This sequence encodes CASSLSIGLNTEAFF.

The chain employs TRBV12-3 or TRBV12-4 and TRBJ1-2; 8 bases line up with TRBD1. The CDR3 contains 14 residues. Losses at the gene ends were 5 bases for V and 5 bases for J; bases not matched to a gene: 7. CDR3 DNA sequence: TGTGCCAGCAGTCCCGACAGGGGCGGGTATGGCTACACCTTC. The encoded protein is CASSPDRGGYGYTF.

This clonotype was seen a few times. CDR3 region: CASSPEGRETQYF. The CDR3 coding sequence is TGTGCCAGCAGCCCCGAAGGGCGGGAGACCCAGTACTTC. The chain links TRBV7-9 to TRBJ2-5; D is unclear. The germline CDR1 and CDR2 sequences are SEHNR and FQNEAQ (reference sequence). This CDR3 comprises 13 residues. The V gene lost 5 bases and the J gene lost 5 bases, with 12 bases spanning the gap.

The gene calls are TRBV2 and TRBJ2-1; D is ambiguous. The germline V gene has CDR1 SNHLY and CDR2 FYNNEI. V gave up 10 bases and J gave up 0 bases, with 16 bases separating them. The CDR3 runs to 15 residues. CDR3 bases: TGTGCCATTTCTAGTTCACTGAGCTCCTACAATGAGCAGTTCTTC. Its protein product is CAISSSLSSYNEQFF.

In its sample, this clonotype was seen a few times. The V gene is TRBV12-3 or TRBV12-4, the J gene TRBJ2-3; D unclear. This CDR3 comprises 18 residues. Deletions cut 3 bases from V and 2 bases from J, with 21 bases between. CDR3 bases: TGTGCCAGCAGTTTTAAGTCGTCCGACAACGTTTTCACAGATACGCAGTATTTT. Encoded protein: CASSFKSSDNVFTDTQYF.

J is TRBJ2-5 and V is TRBV9, with D perhaps TRBD1 (5 bases). CDR1 is SGDLS, CDR2 YYNGEE, per germline. The CDR3 loop spans 14 amino acids. Trimming shortened V by 0 bases and J by 5 bases, and 11 bases separated the two germline ends. CDR3 loop: CASSVEAGRETQYF. In nucleotides, the CDR3 is TGTGCCAGCAGCGTAGAGGCAGGGCGGGAGACCCAGTACTTC.

V gene TRBV20-1 combines with J gene TRBJ1-6; 9 nucleotides match TRBD1. Germline loops: CDR1 DFQATT, CDR2 SNEGSKA (reference sequence). This CDR3 has 15 residues. J lost 7 bases, V lost 4 bases, and 8 bases had no gene match. The CDR3 reads CSAKRGDRVNSPLHF. In DNA form, the CDR3 reads TGCAGTGCTAAAAGGGGGGACAGGGTCAATTCACCCCTCCACTTT.

The V and J genes are TRBV7-6 and TRBJ2-7, with a weak D call TRBD1 (5 bases). The CDR3 extends over 13 amino acids. CDR1 and CDR2 from the germline V gene are SGHVS and FNYEAQ. The DNA for the CDR3 is TGTGACAGTTCCCCCGGACATTCCTACGAGCAGTACTTC. Translated: CDSSPGHSYEQYF.